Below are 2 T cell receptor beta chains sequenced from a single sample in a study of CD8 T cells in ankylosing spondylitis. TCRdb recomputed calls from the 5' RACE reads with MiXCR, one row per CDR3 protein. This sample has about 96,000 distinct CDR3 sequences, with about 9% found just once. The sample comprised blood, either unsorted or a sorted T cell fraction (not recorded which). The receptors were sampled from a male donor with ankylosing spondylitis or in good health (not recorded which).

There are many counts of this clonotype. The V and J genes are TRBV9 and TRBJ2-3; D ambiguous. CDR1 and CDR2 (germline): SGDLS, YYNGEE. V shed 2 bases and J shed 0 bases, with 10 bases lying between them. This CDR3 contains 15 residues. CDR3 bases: TGTGCCAGCAGCGTTAGGGTGGGAAGCACAGATACGCAGTATTTT. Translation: CASSVRVGSTDTQYF.

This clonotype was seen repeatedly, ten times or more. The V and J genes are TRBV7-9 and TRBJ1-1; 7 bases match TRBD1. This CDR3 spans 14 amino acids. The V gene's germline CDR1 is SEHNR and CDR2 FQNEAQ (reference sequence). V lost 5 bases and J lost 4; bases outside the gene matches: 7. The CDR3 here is CASSLRGRSTEAFF. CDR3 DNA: TGTGCCAGCAGCCTAAGGGGGCGGAGCACTGAAGCTTTCTTT.